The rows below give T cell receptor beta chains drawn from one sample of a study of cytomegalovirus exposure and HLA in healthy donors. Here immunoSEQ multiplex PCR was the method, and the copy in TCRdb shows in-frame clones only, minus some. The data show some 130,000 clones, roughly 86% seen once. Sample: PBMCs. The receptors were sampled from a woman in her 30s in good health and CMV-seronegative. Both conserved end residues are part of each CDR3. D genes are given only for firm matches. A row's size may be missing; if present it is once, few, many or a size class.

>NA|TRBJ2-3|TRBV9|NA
TGTGCCAGCAGCGTAACCGGGACACAAAACACAGATACGCAGTATTTT
CASSVTGTQNTDTQYF
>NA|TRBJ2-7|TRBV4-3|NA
TGCGCCAGCAGCCAAGATTTTCGAGGGTTTTACGAGCAGTACTTC
CASSQDFRGFYEQYF
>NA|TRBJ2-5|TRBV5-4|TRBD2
TGTGCCAGCAGCTTGGACCTAGCGGGGGTTTGGGAGACCCAGTACTTC
CASSLDLAGVWETQYF
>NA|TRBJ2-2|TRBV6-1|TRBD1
TGTGCCAGCAGTGAAGGGACAGGGGTGGAGGAGCTGTTTTTT
CASSEGTGVEELFF
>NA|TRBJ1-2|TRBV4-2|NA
TGTGCCAGCAGCCAAGAGTTCGTATCACAGGGAGAAGACTATGGCTACACCTTC
CASSQEFVSQGEDYGYTF
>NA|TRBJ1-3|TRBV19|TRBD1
TGTGCCAGTAGTCCGACAGGGGACTCTGGAAACACCATATATTTT
CASSPTGDSGNTIYF
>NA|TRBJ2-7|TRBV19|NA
TGTGCCAGTAGTATTTCAGGGGTCTACGAGCAGTACTTC
CASSISGVYEQYF
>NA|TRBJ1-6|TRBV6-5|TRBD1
TGTGCCAGCAGCAGCCAGGGGACAGGCTCACCCCTCCACTTT
CASSSQGTGSPLHF
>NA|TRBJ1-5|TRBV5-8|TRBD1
TGTGCCAGCAGCTTGGGGGACAGGGACAATCAGCCCCAGCATTTT
CASSLGDRDNQPQHF
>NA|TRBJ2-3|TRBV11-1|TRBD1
TGTGCCAGCAGCCCCAAGACAGGGGTAGATACGCAGTATTTT
CASSPKTGVDTQYF
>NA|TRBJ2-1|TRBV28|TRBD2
TGTGCCAGCAGTCAATTAGCGGGGGGGCTGTCTCTGTTCTTC
CASSQLAGGLSLFF
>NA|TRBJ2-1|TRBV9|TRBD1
TGTGCCAGCAGCGTAGGGGACAGTCCGTACAATGAGCAGTTCTTC
CASSVGDSPYNEQFF
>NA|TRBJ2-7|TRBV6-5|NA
TGTGCCAGCAGCCGCCCACAGGGCGCAGGCTACGAGCAGTACTTC
CASSRPQGAGYEQYF
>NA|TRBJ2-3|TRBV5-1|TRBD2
TGCGCCAGCAGCCAGACTAGCGGGGTCACAGATACGCAGTATTTT
CASSQTSGVTDTQYF
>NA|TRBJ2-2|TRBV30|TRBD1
TGTGCCTGGAAGACAGGGCGAACCGGGGAGCTGTTTTTT
CAWKTGRTGELFF
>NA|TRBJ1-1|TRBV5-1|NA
TGCGCCAGCAGCTTGATCCCTCGACAGGCGCTGAACACTGAAGCTTTCTTT
CASSLIPRQALNTEAFF
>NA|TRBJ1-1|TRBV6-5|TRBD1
TGTGCCAGCAGTCCACAGGGGAGCACTGAAGCTTTCTTT
CASSPQGSTEAFF
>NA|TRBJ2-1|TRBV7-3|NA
TGTGCCAGCAGCCGGGGACTGAACAATGAGCAGTTCTTC
CASSRGLNNEQFF
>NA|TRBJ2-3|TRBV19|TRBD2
TGTGCCAGTAGGGAGAATATGCGGGGGATCACAGATACGCAGTATTTT
CASRENMRGITDTQYF
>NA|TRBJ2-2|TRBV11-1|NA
TGTGCCAGCAGGTGGGGCCCGATAACCGGGGAGCTGTTTTTT
CASRWGPITGELFF
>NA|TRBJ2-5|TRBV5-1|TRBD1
TGCGCCAGCAGCTTCAACAGGGGGGCACAAGAGACCCAGTACTTC
CASSFNRGAQETQYF
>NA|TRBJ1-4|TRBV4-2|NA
TGTGCCAGCAGCCAAGATCACGGGTATAATGAAAAACTGTTTTTT
CASSQDHGYNEKLFF
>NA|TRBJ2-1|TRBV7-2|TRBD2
TGTGCCAGCAGCCTGAAAGCGGGGGGGTTGGCCAATGAGCAGTTCTTC
CASSLKAGGLANEQFF
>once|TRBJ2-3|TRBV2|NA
TGTGCCAGCAACAAACTGGAGGATACGCAGTATTTT
CASNKLEDTQYF
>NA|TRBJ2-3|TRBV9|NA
TGTGCCAGCAGCTTTACAGGGTTTTCTAGCACAGATACGCAGTATTTT
CASSFTGFSSTDTQYF